This TCR beta chain was identified during a study of vaccination effects on CD4 cells after COVID-19. Study information: Post-vaccine sample collection fell at a median of 72 days after the second dose. Study-wide results and limits: Infection- and vaccine-induced clones contracted markedly late after vaccination.

Before sequencing, viral peptide pools were used by the ViraFEST assay to expand antigen-specific CD4+ T cells. Subsequent to a culture period of less than twelve days, CD4+ T cells were isolated. Of the BNT162b2 and mRNA-1273 vaccines, participants received two doses of one or the other. After around 2 million PBMC were placed in each well, they were cultured with approximately 9.1 IU/ml IL-2 and around 10 ug/ml peptides. This clone has only a few counts. Its antigen is as yet unknown. TCRdb keeps only in-frame clones here, not all; method: immunoSEQ multiplex PCR. The sample records 70,000 to 95,000 clones, 60% to 85% being singletons. Source: CD4+ T cells from PBMCs cultured with HCoV-OC43 spike peptides, taken after COVID-19 vaccination. Subset described: HCoV-OC43 spike overlapping peptide pool stimulation. The receptor was derived from a human donor who received a COVID-19 vaccine.

The CDR3 sequence is CASSPTVGSPLHF. For the CDR3, the DNA is TGTGCCAGCAGTCCAACGGTGGGTTCACCCCTCCACTTT. The chain combines TRBV12-3 or TRBV12-4 with TRBJ1-6; D remains ambiguous. V dropped 5 bases and J dropped 9 bases, with 11 bases sitting between them. The CDR3 spans 13 residues.